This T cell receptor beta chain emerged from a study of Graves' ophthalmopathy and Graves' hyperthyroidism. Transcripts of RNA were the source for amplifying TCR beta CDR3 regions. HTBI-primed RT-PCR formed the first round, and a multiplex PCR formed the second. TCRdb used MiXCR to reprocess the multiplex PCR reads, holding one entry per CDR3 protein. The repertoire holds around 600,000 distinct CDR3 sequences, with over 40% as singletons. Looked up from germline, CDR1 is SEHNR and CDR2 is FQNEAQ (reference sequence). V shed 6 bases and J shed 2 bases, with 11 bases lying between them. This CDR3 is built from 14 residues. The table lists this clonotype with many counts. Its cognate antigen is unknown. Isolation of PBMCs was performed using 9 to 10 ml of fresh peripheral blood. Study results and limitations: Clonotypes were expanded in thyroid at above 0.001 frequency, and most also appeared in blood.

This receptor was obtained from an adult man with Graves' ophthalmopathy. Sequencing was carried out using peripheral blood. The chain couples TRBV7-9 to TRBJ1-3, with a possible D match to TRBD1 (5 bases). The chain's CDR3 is CASRHDSTGNTIYF. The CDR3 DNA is TGTGCCAGCAGACATGACAGTACTGGAAACACCATATATTTT.